The rows below give T cell receptor beta chains drawn from one sample of a study of blood T cell repertoires in COVID-19. Sequencing was performed with immunoSEQ multiplex PCR; in TCRdb, only in-frame clones are kept and a portion is missing. The profile covers about 110,000 clones, with 87% appearing a single time and about 5% taken by the ten largest. The specimen was peripheral blood. These TCRs come from a human donor in a cohort sampled during active COVID-19. Each CDR3 is given with its conserved first and last residue. Each record gives: clone size, V gene, J gene, D gene, CDR3 DNA, CDR3 protein. D genes are given only for firm matches. Rows may omit the clone size; those that give it use once, few, many or a size class.

once	TRBV5-6	TRBJ1-6	-	TGTGCCGGAGGGTTTTCCTATAATTCACCCCTCCACTTT	CAGGFSYNSPLHF
-	TRBV9	TRBJ1-2	-	TGTGCCAGCAGCCCCCAGACAGGAGCCCTCCCGGACTACACCTTC	CASSPQTGALPDYTF
-	TRBV30	TRBJ2-2	-	TGTGCCTGGAGCTATATTACCGGGGAGCTGTTTTTT	CAWSYITGELFF
many	TRBV6-5	TRBJ1-1	-	TGTGCCAGTATAAGAGGTGCTGGAACTTTCTTT	CASIRGAGTFF
-	TRBV29-1	TRBJ1-2	TRBD1	TGCAGCGTTGAACTCGGGACAGCGTCTGGCTACACCTTC	CSVELGTASGYTF
-	TRBV5-3	TRBJ1-1	-	TGTGCCAGAAGCTTGGTACAAAAGAACACTGAAGCTTTCTTT	CARSLVQKNTEAFF
once	TRBV15	TRBJ1-1	-	TGTGCCACCAGCTCTTCGCGAGGTTTGAACACTGAAGCTTTCTTT	CATSSSRGLNTEAFF
once	TRBV5-1	TRBJ2-3	-	TGCGCCAGCAGCTTGGACTCCACAGATACGCAGTATTTT	CASSLDSTDTQYF
-	TRBV24-1	TRBJ2-1	-	TGTGCCACCAGTGACGGGTTGAGGGACAATGAGCAGTTCTTC	CATSDGLRDNEQFF
-	TRBV7-2	TRBJ2-3	TRBD2	TGTGCCAGCAGCTTAAGGGGTACAGCGGGGGTAAGCACAGATACGCAGTATTTT	CASSLRGTAGVSTDTQYF
-	TRBV28	TRBJ2-1	TRBD1	TGTGCCAGCAGTTTGCCTCAGGGGGCCCAGTTCTTC	CASSLPQGAQFF
-	TRBV19	TRBJ1-1	TRBD1	TGTGCCAGTAGTATCTCCCCCGGGACAGGGACAGCTTTCTTT	CASSISPGTGTAFF
-	TRBV5-1	TRBJ2-5	-	TGCGCCAGCAGCCCCGGGGACTTACCCACAGAGAAGGAGACCCAGTACTTC	CASSPGDLPTEKETQYF
-	TRBV9	TRBJ2-7	TRBD2	TGTGCCAGCAGCCTCCTCGGGGGGGGCAACGAGCAGTACTTC	CASSLLGGGNEQYF
-	TRBV4-3	TRBJ2-3	-	TGCGCCAGCAGCCAAGAAAAGACTGGCGTGGTTGTGCAGTATTTT	CASSQEKTGVVVQYF
-	TRBV20-1	TRBJ1-6	TRBD1	TGCAGTGCTAGTGGAGACAGGGTTTCCTATAATTCACCCCTCCACTTT	CSASGDRVSYNSPLHF
once	TRBV9	TRBJ2-3	-	TGTGCCAGCAGCTTTCTGGCGGTCGCAGATACGCAGTATTTT	CASSFLAVADTQYF
-	TRBV6-5	TRBJ2-7	TRBD2	TGTGCCAGCAGTTACCGAGGGACTAGCTTCGAGCAGTACTTC	CASSYRGTSFEQYF
-	TRBV11-2	TRBJ2-5	-	TGTGCCAGCAGCTTAGCTCAGCAAGAGACCCAGTACTTC	CASSLAQQETQYF
-	TRBV5-1	TRBJ1-1	TRBD1	TGCGCCAGCAGTTTACGACAGGGGAACACTGAAGCTTTCTTT	CASSLRQGNTEAFF
few	TRBV6-5	TRBJ1-1	-	TGTGCCAGCAGTTACGGGCGGGTACTGAACACTGAAGCTTTCTTT	CASSYGRVLNTEAFF
-	TRBV19	TRBJ1-2	TRBD1	TGTGCCAGTAGTATCCAACACCAACAGGGGTTTAACTATGGCTACACCTTC	CASSIQHQQGFNYGYTF
-	TRBV30	TRBJ1-1	-	TGTGCCTGGGGCCCTAGGGGGACTGAAGCTTTCTTT	CAWGPRGTEAFF
-	TRBV21-1	TRBJ1-2	-	TGTGCCAGCAGCAAAGGGGGACAGGGGGCTGGCTACACCTTC	CASSKGGQGAGYTF
-	TRBV4-1	TRBJ1-1	TRBD1	TGCGCCAGCAGCCTGAAGACAGGGTTGAACACTGAAGCTTTCTTT	CASSLKTGLNTEAFF
-	TRBV5-1	TRBJ2-5	-	TGCGCCAGCAGCTTGCGGGTGGAGACCCAGTACTTC	CASSLRVETQYF
-	TRBV7-2	TRBJ2-3	-	TGTGCCAGCAGCTCTGCCCCCCGAGGGTTCGCAGATACGCAGTATTTT	CASSSAPRGFADTQYF